This entry is about one TCR beta chain. These data come from a study of blood T cell repertoires in COVID-19. Libraries were prepared by immunoSEQ multiplex PCR; TCRdb keeps only in-frame clonotypes and omits some of them. Of 100,000 to 150,000 clones listed, 70% to 75% are singletons. The sequence derives from a man in his sixties with acute or convalescent COVID-19. The specimen was peripheral blood.

The CDR3 reads CASSQSIGSYGYTF. The CDR3, as DNA: TGTGCCAGCAGCCAATCAATAGGGAGCTATGGCTACACCTTC. The rearrangement uses TRBV3-1 (or the pseudogene TRBV3-2) and TRBJ1-2; D gene uncertain. CDR1 and CDR2 (germline): LGHDT, YNNKEL (reference sequence). The CDR3 extends over 14 amino acids. Between the trimmed V and J ends, which lost 2 bases and 4 bases, there was a span of 11 bases.